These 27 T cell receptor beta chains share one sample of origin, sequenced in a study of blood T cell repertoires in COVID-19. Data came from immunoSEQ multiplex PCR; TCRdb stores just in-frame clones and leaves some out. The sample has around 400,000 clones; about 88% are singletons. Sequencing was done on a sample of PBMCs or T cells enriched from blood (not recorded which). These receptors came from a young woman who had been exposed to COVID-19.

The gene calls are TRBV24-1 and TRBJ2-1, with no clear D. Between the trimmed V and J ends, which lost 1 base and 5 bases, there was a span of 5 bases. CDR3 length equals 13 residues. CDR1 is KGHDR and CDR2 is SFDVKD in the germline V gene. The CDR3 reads CATSDFSDNEQFF. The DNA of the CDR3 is TGTGCCACCAGTGATTTTAGTGACAATGAGCAGTTCTTC.

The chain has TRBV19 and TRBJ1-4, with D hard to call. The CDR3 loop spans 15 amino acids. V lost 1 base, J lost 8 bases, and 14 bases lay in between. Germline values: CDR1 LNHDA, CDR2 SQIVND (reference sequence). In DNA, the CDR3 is TGTGCCAGTAGTATAGCGGGAGGCCTTGGGGAAAAACTGTTTTTT. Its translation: CASSIAGGLGEKLFF.

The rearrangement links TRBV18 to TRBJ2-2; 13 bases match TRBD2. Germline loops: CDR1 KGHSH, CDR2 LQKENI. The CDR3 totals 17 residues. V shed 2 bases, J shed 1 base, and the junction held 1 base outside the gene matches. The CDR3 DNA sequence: TGTGCCAGCTCACCAAGGACTAGCGGGGGGAACACCGGGGAGCTGTTTTTT. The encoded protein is CASSPRTSGGNTGELFF. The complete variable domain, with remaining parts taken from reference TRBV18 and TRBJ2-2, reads NAGVMQNPRHLVRRRGQEARLRCSPMKGHSHVYWYRQLPEEGLKFMVYLQKENIIDESGMPKERFSAEFPKEGPSILRIQQVVRGDSAAYFCASSPRTSGGNTGELFFGEGSRLTVL.

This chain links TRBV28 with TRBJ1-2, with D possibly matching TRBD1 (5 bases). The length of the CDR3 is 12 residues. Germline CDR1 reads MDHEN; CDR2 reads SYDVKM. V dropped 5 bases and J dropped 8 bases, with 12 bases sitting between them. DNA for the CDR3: TGTGCCAGCAGTCAACAGGAAAGGGGCTACACCTTC. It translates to CASSQQERGYTF.

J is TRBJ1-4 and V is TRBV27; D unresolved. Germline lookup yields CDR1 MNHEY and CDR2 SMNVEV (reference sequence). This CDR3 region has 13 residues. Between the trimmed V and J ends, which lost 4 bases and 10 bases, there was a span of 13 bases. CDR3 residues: CASSSSIGGKLFF. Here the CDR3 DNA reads TGTGCCAGCAGTTCAAGCATTGGAGGAAAACTGTTTTTT.

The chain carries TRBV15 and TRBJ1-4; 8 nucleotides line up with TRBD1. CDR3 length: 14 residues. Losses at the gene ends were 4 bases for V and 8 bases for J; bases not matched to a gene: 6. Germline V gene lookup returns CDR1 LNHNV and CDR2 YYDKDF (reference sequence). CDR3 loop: CATSTRGLGEKLFF. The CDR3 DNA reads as TGTGCCACCAGCACCAGGGGGCTAGGGGAAAAACTGTTTTTT.

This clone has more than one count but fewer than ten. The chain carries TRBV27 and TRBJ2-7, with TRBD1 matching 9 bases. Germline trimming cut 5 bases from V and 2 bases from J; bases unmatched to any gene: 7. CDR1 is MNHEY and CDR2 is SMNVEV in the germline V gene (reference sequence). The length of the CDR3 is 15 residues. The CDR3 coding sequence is TGTGCCAGCAGTGAGGGACAGGGTAAAACCTACGAGCAGTACTTC. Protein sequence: CASSEGQGKTYEQYF.

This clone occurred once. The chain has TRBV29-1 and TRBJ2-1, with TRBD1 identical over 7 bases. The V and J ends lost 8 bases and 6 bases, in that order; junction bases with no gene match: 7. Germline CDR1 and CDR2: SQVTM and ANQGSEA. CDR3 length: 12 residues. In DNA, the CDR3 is TGCAGCATGACAGGGTACGGCAATGAGCAGTTCTTC. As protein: CSMTGYGNEQFF.

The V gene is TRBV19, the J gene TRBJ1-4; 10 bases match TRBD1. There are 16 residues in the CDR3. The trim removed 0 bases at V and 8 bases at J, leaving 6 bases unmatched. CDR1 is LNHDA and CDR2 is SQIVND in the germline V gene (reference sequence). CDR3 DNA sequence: TGTGCCAGTAGTATAGAGATCGGGACAGGGGCGGAAAAACTGTTTTTT. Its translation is CASSIEIGTGAEKLFF. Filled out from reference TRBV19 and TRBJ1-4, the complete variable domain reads DGGITQSPKYLFRKEGQNVTLSCEQNLNHDAMYWYRQDPGQGLRLIYYSQIVNDFQKGDIAEGYSVSREKKESFPLTVTSAQKNPTAFYLCASSIEIGTGAEKLFFGSGTQLSVL.

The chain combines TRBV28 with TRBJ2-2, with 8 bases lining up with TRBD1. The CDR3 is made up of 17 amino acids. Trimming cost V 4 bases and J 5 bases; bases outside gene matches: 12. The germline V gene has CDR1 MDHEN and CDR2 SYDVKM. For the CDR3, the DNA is TGTGCCAGCAGTTCATCCTCAGGGGGCAGGTGGACCGGGGAGCTGTTTTTT. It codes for CASSSSSGGRWTGELFF.

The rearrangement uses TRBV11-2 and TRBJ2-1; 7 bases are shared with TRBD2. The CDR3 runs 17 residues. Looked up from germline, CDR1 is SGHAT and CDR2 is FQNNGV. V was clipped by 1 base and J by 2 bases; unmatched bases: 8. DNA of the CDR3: TGTGCCAGCAGCTTAGGTTCTAGCGGAGATCCCTACAATGAGCAGTTCTTC. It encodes CASSLGSSGDPYNEQFF.

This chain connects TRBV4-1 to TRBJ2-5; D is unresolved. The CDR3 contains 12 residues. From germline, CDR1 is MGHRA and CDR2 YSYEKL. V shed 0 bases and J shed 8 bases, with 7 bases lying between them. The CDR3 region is CASSQDPGTQYF. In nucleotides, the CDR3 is TGCGCCAGCAGCCAAGATCCGGGTACCCAGTACTTC.

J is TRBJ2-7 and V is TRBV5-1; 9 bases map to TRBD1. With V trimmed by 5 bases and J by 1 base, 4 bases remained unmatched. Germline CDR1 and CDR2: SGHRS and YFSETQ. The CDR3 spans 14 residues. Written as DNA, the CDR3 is TGCGCCAGCAGAACCGGGACAGGGTCCTACGAGCAGTACTTC. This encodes CASRTGTGSYEQYF. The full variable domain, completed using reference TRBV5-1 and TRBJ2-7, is KAGVTQTPRYLIKTRGQQVTLSCSPISGHRSVSWYQQTPGQGLQFLFEYFSETQRNKGNFPGRFSGRQFSNSRSEMNVSTLELGDSALYLCASRTGTGSYEQYFGPGTRLTVT.

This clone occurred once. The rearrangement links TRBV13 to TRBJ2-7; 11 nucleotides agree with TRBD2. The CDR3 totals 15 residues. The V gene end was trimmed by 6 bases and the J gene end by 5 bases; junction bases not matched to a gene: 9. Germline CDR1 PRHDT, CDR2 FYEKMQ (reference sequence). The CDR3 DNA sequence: TGTGCCAGCAGTGCCTTAGCGGGAGGGCGGGACGAGCAGTACTTC. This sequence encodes CASSALAGGRDEQYF. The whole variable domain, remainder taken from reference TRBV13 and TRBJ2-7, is AAGVIQSPRHLIKEKRETATLKCYPIPRHDTVYWYQQGPGQDPQFLISFYEKMQSDKGSIPDRFSAQQFSDYHSELNMSSLELGDSALYFCASSALAGGRDEQYFGPGTRLTVT.

The CDR3 loop reads CASSLFLYGYTF. DNA for the CDR3: TGTGCCAGCAGCTTGTTCCTTTATGGCTACACCTTC. This rearrangement joins TRBV5-6 to TRBJ1-2; no firm D call. Per the germline V gene, CDR1 is SGHDT and CDR2 is YYEEEE. The CDR3 sequence is 12 residues long. The ends were cut back, 1 base at V and 5 bases at J, with 6 bases in the middle.

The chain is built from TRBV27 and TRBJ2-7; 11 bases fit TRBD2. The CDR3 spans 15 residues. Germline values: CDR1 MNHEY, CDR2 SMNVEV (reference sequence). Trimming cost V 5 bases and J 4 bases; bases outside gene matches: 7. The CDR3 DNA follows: TGTGCCAGCAGTCCCGGGACTAGCGGACTTTACGAGCAGTACTTC. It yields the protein CASSPGTSGLYEQYF.

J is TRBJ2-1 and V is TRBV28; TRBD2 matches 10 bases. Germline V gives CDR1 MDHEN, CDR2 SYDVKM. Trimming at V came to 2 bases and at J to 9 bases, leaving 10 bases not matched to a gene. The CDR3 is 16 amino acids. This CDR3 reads CASSLGGLAVKAEQFF. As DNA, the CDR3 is TGTGCCAGCAGTTTAGGAGGACTAGCGGTTAAGGCTGAGCAGTTCTTC.

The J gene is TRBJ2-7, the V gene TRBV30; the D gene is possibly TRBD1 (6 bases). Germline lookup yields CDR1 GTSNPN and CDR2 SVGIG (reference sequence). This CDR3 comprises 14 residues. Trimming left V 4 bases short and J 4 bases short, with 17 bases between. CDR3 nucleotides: TGTGCCTGGAAAAGGGGCAGGGGAATGTACGAGCAGTACTTC. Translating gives CAWKRGRGMYEQYF. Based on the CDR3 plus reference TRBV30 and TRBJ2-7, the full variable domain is SQTIHQWPATLVQPVGSPLSLECTVEGTSNPNLYWYRQAAGRGLQLLFYSVGIGQISSEVPQNLSASRPQDRQFILSSKKLLLSDSGFYLCAWKRGRGMYEQYFGPGTRLTVT.

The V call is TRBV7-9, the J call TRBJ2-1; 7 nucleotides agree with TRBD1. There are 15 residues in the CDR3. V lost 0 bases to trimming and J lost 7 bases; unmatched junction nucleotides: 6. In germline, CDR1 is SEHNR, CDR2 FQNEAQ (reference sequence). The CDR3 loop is CASSLARQGSNEQFF. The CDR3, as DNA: TGTGCCAGCAGCTTAGCGCGACAGGGATCAAATGAGCAGTTCTTC. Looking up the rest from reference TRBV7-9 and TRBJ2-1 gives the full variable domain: DTGVSQNPRHKITKRGQNVTFRCDPISEHNRLYWYRQTLGQGPEFLTYFQNEAQLEKSRLLSDRFSAERPKGSFSTLEIQRTEQGDSAMYLCASSLARQGSNEQFFGPGTRLTVL.

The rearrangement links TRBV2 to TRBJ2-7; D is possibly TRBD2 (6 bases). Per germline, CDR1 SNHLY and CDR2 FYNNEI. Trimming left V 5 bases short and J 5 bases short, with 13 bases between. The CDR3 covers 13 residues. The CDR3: CASSPPSGHEQYF. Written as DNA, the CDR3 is TGTGCCAGCAGTCCTCCAAGCGGGCACGAGCAGTACTTC.

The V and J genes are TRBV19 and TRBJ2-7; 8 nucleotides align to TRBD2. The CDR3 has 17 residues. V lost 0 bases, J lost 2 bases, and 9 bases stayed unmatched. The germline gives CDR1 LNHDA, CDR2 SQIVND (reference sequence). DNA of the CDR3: TGTGCCAGTAGTATAGAAGTTTGGGCTAGCGGGCCCTACGAGCAGTACTTC. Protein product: CASSIEVWASGPYEQYF.

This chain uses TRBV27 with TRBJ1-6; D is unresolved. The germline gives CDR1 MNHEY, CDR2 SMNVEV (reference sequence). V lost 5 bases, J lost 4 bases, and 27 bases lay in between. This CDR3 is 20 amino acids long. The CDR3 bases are TGTGCCAGCAGTCCCCGCCCCGTCGCTCCAGGATTAAATTATAATTCACCCCTCCACTTT. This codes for CASSPRPVAPGLNYNSPLHF.

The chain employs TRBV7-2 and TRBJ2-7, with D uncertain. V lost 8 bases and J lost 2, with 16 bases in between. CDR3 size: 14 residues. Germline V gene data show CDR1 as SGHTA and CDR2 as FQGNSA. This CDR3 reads CASQVGRSTYEQYF. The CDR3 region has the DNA TGTGCCAGCCAGGTCGGCAGGTCGACCTACGAGCAGTACTTC.

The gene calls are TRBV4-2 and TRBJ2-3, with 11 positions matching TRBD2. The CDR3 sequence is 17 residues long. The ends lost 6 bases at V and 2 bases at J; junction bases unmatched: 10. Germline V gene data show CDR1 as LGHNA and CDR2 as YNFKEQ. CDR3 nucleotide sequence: TGTGCCAGCAGAAGGAGACTAGCGGGATCTGTCACAGATACGCAGTATTTT. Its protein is CASRRRLAGSVTDTQYF.

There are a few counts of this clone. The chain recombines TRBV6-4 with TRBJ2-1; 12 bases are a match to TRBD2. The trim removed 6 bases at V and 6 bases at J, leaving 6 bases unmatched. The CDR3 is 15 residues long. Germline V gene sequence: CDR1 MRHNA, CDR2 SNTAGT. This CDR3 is CASSILAGGPNEQFF. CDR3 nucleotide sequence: TGTGCCAGCAGCATACTAGCGGGGGGCCCCAATGAGCAGTTCTTC.

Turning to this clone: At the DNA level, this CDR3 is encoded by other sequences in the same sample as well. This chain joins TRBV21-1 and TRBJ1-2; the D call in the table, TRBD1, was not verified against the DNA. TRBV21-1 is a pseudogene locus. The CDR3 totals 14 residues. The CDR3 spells CASSKGQVNYGYTF. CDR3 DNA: TGTGCCAGCAGCAAAGGACAGGTTAACTATGGCTACACCTTC.

CDR3 DNA sequence: TGCGCCAGCAGCCACGGGGACACTGAAGCTTTCTTT. Encoded protein: CASSHGDTEAFF. This rearrangement joins TRBV4-1 to TRBJ1-1; no firm D call. V was trimmed by 3 bases and J by 3 bases, leaving 5 bases between them. The CDR3 covers 12 residues. In germline, CDR1 is MGHRA, CDR2 YSYEKL.